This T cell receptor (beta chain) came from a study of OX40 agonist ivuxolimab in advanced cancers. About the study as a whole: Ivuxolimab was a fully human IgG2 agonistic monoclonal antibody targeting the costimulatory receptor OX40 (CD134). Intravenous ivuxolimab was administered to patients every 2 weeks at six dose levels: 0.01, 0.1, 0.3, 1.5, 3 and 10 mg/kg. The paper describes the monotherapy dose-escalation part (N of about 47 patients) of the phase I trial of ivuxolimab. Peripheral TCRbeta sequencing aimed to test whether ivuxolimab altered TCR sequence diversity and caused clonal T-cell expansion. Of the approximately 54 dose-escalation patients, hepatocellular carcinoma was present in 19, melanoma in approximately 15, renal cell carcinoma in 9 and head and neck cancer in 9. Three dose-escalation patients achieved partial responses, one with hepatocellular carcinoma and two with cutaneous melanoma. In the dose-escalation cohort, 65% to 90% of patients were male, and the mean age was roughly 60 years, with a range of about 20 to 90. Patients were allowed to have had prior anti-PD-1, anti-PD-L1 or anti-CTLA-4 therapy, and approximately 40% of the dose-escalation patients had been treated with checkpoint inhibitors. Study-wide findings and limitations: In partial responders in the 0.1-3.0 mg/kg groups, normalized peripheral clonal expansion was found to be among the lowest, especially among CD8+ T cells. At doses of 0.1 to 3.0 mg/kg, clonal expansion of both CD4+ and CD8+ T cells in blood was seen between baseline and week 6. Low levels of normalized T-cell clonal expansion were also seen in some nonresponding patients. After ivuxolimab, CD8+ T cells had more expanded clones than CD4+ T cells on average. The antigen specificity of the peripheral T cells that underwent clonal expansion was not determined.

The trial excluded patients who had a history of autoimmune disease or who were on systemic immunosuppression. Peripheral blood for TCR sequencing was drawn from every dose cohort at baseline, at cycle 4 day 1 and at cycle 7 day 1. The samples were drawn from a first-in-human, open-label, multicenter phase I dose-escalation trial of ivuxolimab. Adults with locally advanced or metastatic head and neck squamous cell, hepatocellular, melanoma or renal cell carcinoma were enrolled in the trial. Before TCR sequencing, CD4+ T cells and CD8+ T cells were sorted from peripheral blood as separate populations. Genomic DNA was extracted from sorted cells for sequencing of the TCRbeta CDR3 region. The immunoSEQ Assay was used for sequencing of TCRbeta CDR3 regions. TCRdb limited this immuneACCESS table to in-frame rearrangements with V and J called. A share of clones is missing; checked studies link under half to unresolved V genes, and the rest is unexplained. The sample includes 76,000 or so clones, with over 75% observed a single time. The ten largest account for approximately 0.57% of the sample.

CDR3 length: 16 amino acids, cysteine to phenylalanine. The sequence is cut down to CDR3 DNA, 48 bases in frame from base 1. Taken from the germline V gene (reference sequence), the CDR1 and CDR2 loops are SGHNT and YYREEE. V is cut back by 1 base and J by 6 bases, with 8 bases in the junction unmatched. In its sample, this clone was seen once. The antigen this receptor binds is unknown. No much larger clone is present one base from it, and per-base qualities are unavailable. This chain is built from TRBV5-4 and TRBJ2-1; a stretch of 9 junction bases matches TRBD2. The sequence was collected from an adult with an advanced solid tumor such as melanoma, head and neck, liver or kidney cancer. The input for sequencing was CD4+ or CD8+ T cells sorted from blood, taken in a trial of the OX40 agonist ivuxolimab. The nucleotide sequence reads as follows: TGTGCCAGCAGCTTGCCTCCAGCGGGGGGAGGCAATGAGCAGTTCTTC. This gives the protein CASSLPPAGGGNEQFF.